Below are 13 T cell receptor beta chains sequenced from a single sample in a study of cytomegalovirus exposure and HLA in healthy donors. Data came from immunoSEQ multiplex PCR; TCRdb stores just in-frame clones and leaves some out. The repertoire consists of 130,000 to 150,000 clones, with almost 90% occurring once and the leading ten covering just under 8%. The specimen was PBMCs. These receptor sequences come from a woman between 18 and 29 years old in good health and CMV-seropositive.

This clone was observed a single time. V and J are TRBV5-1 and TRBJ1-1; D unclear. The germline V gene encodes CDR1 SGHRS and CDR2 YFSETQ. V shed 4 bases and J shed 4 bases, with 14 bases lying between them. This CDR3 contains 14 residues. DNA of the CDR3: TGCGCCAGCAGCCCCACAGCGGGTGGCACTGAAGCTTTCTTT. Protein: CASSPTAGGTEAFF. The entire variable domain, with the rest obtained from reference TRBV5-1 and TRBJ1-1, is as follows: KAGVTQTPRYLIKTRGQQVTLSCSPISGHRSVSWYQQTPGQGLQFLFEYFSETQRNKGNFPGRFSGRQFSNSRSEMNVSTLELGDSALYLCASSPTAGGTEAFFGQGTRLTVV.

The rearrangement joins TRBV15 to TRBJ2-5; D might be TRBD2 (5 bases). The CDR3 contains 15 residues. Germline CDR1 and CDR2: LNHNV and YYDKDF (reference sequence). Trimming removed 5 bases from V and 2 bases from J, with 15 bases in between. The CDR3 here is CATSFHLASQETQYF. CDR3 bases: TGTGCCACCAGCTTCCACCTAGCCTCACAAGAGACCCAGTACTTC.

CDR3 nucleotides: TGCGCCAGCAGCCCGGGGGGGTCAACGTACAATGAGCAGTTCTTC. Amino acid sequence: CASSPGGSTYNEQFF. This chain links TRBV5-1 with TRBJ2-1, with TRBD2 identical over 8 bases. The CDR3 runs 15 residues. V was pared by 4 bases and J by 4 bases, with 7 bases of the junction left unmatched. Germline V lookup: CDR1 SGHRS, CDR2 YFSETQ.

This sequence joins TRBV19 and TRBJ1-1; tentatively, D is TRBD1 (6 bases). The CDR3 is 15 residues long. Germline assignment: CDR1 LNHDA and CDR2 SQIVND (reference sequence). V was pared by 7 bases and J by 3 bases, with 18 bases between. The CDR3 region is CASTQGLGGYTEAFF. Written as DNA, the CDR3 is TGTGCCAGTACCCAGGGGTTAGGAGGATACACTGAAGCTTTCTTT.

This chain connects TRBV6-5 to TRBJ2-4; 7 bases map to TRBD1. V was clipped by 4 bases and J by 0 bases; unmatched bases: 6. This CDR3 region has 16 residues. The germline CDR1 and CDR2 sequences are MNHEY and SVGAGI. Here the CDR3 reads CASSSKDRLAKNIQYF. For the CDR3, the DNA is TGTGCCAGCAGTTCTAAGGACAGGCTAGCCAAAAACATTCAGTACTTC.

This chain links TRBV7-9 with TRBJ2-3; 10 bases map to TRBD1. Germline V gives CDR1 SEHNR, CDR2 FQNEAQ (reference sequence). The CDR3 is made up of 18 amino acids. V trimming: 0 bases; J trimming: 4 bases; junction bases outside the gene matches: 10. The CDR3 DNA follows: TGTGCCAGCAGCTTAGCGACGGGACAGGGGTTCTGGTCAGATACGCAGTATTTT. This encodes CASSLATGQGFWSDTQYF.

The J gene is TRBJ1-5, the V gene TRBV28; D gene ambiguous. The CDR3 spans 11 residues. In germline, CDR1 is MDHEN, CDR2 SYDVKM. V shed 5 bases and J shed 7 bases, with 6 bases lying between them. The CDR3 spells CASSSVQPQHF. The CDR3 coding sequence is TGTGCCAGCAGTAGCGTCCAGCCCCAGCATTTT.

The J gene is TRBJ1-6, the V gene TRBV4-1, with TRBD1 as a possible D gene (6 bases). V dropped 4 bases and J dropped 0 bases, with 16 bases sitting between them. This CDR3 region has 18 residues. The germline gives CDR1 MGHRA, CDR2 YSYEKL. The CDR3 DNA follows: TGCGCCAGCAGCCGGGGCTCACAGGGTTTCTCCTATAATTCACCCCTCCACTTT. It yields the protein CASSRGSQGFSYNSPLHF.

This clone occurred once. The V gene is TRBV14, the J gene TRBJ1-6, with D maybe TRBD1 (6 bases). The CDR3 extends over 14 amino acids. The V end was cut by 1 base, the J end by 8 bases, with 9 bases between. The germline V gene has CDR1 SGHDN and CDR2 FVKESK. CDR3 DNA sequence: TGTGCCAGCAGCCAAGGTGGGGGCTATTCACCCCTCCACTTT. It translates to CASSQGGGYSPLHF.

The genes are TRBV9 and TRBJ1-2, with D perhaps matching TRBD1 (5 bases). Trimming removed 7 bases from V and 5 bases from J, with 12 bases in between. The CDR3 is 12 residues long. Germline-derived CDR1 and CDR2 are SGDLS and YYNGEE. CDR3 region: CASVRRGYGYTF. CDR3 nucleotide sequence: TGTGCCAGCGTCCGACGGGGGTATGGCTACACCTTC. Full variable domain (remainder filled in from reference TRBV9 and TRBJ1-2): DSGVTQTPKHLITATGQRVTLRCSPRSGDLSVYWYQQSLDQGLQFLIQYYNGEERAKGNILERFSAQQFPDLHSELNLSSLELGDSALYFCASVRRGYGYTFGSGTRLTVV.

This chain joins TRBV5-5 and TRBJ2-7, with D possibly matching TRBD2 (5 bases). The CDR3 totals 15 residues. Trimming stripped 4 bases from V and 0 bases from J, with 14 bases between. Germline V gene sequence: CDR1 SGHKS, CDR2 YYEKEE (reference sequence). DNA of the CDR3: TGTGCCAGCAGCCGCTTCCTAACTAGCTCCTACGAGCAGTACTTC. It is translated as CASSRFLTSSYEQYF.

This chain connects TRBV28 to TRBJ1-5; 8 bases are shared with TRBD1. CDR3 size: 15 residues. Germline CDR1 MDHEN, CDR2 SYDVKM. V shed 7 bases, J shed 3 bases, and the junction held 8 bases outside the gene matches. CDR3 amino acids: CASKKTTGDNQPQHF. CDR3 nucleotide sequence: TGTGCCAGCAAAAAAACGACAGGGGACAATCAGCCCCAGCATTTT.

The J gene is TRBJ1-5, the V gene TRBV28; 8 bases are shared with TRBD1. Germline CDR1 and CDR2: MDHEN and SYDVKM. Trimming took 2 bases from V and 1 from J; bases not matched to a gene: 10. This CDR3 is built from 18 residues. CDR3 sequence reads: CASSLGYGRGRSNQPQHF. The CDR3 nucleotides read TGTGCCAGCAGTTTAGGGTATGGCAGGGGGCGAAGCAATCAGCCCCAGCATTTT.